This T cell receptor beta chain originates from a study of T-cell reconstitution after alpha-beta-depleted transplantation in children. V dropped 0 bases and J dropped 3; count of bases not matched to a gene: 10. Germline lookup yields CDR1 DFQATT and CDR2 SNEGSKA (reference sequence). The CDR3 length is 17 residues. This clonotype was observed a few times. Its target is not known. Study observations and caveats: It was newly produced T cells that mostly accounted for T-cell counts and diversity one year after transplant.

Unique molecular identifiers were incorporated when the TCRbeta library was constructed. In TCRdb, the PCR reads were re-called with MiXCR into one record per CDR3 protein. Of over 100,000 distinct CDR3 sequences detected, approximately 10% appear once; the ten largest clones hold nearly 35%. This specimen consisted of PBMCs, obtained before TCRalphabeta/CD19-depleted stem cell transplant. The chain employs TRBV20-1 and TRBJ2-3, with 9 bases that match TRBD2. This receptor was identified in a boy aged 2-15 years with acute lymphoblastic leukemia, due to receive a stem cell transplant. This CDR3 reads CSARDLLAGSRTDTQYF. The CDR3 DNA is TGCAGTGCTAGAGACTTACTAGCGGGTAGTAGGACAGATACGCAGTATTTT.